This T cell receptor beta chain was recorded in a study of CDR3 diversity in severe acne (dated by TCRdb to the late 2010s). Library preparation employed PCR. This sample was sequenced with an Illumina HiSeq 2000. TCRdb redid the processing of the public reads, applying fastp at Q25 and MiXCR, and retained in-frame beta chains. Duplicate CDR3 protein sequences are folded into a single record with the most common DNA and genes. The sample data list some 84,000 distinct CDR3 sequences, and over 40% of these were observed just once. 14% of the sample is taken by the ten largest. This clonotype was picked up a small number of times. No antigen is known for it. No base qualities exist here, and no much larger clone lies one base off it. The TCR was taken from a male donor in good health, without acne. Sequencing was done on a sample of blood.

This receptor carries the CDR3 CSARTSDYQPQHF. Here is the DNA: TGCAGTGCTAGAACGTCAGACTATCAGCCCCAGCATTTT. The receptor chain draws on TRBV20-1 and TRBJ1-5; no D gene call is confident. From the cysteine up to the phenylalanine, the CDR3 has a length of 13 residues. Only the CDR3 part of the read is kept: 39 bases, read in frame from the first base. The germline V gene (reference sequence) supplies CDR1 DFQATT and CDR2 SNEGSKA. V is cut by 2 bases and J by 5 bases, and the space between the germline ends is 10 bases.